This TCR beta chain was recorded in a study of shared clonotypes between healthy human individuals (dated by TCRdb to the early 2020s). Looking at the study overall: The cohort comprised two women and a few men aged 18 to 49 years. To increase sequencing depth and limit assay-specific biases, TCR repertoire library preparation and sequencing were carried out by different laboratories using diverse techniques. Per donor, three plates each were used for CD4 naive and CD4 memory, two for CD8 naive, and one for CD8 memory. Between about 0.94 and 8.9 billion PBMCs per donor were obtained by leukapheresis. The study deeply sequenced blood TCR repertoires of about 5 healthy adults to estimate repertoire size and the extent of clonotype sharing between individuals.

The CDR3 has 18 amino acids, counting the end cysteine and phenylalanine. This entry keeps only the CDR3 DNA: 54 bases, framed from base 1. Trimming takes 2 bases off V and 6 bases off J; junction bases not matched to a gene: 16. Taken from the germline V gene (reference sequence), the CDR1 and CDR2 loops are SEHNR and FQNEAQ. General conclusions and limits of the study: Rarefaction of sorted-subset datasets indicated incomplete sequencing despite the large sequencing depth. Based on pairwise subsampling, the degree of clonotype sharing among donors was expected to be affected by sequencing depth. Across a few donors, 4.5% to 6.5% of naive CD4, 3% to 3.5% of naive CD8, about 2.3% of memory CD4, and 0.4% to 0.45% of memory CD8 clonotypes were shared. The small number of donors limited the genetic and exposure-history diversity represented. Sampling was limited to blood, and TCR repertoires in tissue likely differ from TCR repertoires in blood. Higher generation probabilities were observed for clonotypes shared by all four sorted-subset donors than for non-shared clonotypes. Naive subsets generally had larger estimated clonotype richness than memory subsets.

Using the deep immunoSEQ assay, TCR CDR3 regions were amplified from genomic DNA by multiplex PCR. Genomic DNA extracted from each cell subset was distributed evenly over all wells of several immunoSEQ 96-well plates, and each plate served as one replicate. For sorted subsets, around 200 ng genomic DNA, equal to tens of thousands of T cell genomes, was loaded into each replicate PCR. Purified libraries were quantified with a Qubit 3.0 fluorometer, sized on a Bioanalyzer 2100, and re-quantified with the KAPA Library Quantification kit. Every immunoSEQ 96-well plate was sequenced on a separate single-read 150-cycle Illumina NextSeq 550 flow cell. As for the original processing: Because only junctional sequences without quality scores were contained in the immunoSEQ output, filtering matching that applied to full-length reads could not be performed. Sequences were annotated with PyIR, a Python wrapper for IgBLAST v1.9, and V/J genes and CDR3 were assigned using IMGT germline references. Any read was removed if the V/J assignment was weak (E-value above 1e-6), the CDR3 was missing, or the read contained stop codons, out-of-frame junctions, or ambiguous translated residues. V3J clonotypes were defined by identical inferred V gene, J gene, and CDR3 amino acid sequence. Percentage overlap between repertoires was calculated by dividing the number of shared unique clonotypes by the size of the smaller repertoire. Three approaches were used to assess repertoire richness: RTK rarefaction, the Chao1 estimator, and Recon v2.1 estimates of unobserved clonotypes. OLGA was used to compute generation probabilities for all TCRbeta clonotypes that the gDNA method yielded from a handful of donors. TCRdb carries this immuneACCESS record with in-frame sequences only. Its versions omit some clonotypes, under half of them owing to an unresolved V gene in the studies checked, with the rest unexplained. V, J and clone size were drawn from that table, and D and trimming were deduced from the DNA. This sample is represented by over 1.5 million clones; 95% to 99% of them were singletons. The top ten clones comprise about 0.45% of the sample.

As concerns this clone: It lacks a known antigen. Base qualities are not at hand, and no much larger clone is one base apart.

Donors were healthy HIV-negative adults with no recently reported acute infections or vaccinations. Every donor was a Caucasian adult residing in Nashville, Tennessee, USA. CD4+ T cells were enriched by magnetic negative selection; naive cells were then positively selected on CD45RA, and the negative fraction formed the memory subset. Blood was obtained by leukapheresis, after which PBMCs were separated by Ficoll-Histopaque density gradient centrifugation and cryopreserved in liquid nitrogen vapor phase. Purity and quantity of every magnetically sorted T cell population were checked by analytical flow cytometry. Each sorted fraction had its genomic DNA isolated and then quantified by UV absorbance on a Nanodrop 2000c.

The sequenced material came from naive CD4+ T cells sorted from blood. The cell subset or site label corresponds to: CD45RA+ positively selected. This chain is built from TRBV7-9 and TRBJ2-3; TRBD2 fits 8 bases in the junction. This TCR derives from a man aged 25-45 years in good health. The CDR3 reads CASSLRAPTSASGDTQYF. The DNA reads TGTGCCAGCAGCTTAAGGGCCCCGACTAGCGCCTCTGGGGATACGCAGTATTTT.